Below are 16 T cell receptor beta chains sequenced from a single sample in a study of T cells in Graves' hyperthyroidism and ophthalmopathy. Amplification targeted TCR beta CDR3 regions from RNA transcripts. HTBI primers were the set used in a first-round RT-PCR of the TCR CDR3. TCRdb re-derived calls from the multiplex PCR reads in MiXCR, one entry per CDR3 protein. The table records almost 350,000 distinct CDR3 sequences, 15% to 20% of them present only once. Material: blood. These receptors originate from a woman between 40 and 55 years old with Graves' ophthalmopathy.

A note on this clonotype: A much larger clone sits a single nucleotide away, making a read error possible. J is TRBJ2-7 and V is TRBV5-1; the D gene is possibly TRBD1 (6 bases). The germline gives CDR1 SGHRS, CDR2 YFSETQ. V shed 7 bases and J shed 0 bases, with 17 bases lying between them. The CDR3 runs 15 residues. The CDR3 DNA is TGCGCCAGCCACTCGGGGCAGGGGATCTCCTACGAGCAGTACTTC. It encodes CASHSGQGISYEQYF. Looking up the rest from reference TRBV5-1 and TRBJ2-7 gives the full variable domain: KAGVTQTPRYLIKTRGQQVTLSCSPISGHRSVSWYQQTPGQGLQFLFEYFSETQRNKGNFPGRFSGRQFSNSRSEMNVSTLELGDSALYLCASHSGQGISYEQYFGPGTRLTVT.

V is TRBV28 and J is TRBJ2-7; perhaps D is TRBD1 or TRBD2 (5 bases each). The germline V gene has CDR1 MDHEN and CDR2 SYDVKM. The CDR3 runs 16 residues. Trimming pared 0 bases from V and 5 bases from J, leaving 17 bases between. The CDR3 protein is CASSLWGTGRIHEQYF. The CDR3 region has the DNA TGTGCCAGCAGTTTATGGGGGACGGGGCGGATCCACGAGCAGTACTTC.

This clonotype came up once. The CDR3 here is CASSPYPGRLIYGYTF. The CDR3 nucleotides are TGTGCCAGCAGCCCTTATCCGGGACGGCTAATCTATGGCTACACCTTC. V and J are TRBV27 and TRBJ1-2, with TRBD1 as a possible D gene (5 bases). Trimming pared 6 bases from V and 4 bases from J, leaving 21 bases between. CDR1 MNHEY and CDR2 SMNVEV come from the germline V gene (reference sequence). The CDR3 sequence is 16 residues long.

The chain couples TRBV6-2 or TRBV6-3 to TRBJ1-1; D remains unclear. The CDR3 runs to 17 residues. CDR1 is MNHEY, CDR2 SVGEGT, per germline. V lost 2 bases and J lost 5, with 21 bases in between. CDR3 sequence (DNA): TGTGCCAGCAGTTACCCATTTTTAATTGGGTCCCGGACTGAAGCTTTCTTT. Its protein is CASSYPFLIGSRTEAFF.

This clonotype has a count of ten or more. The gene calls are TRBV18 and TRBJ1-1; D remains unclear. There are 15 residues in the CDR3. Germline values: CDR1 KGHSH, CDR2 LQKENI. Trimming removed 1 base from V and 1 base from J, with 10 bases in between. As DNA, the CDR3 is TGTGCCAGCTCACCACTACGTTCATCGAACACTGAAGCTTTCTTT. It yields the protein CASSPLRSSNTEAFF. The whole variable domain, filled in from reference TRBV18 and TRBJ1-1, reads NAGVMQNPRHLVRRRGQEARLRCSPMKGHSHVYWYRQLPEEGLKFMVYLQKENIIDESGMPKERFSAEFPKEGPSILRIQQVVRGDSAAYFCASSPLRSSNTEAFFGQGTRLTVV.

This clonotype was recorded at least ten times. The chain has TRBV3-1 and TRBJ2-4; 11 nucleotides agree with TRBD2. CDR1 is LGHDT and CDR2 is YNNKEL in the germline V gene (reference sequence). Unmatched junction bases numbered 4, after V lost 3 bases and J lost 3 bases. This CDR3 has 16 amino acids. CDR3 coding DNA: TGTGCCAGCAGCCAGATTACTAGCGGGAGCAAAAACATTCAGTACTTC. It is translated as CASSQITSGSKNIQYF.

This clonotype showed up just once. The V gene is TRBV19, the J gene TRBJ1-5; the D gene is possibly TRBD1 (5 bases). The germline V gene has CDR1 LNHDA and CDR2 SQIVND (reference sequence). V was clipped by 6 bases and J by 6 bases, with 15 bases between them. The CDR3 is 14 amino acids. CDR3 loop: CASRPGDGAQPQHF. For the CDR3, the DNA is TGTGCCAGTAGGCCCGGGGACGGTGCTCAGCCCCAGCATTTT.

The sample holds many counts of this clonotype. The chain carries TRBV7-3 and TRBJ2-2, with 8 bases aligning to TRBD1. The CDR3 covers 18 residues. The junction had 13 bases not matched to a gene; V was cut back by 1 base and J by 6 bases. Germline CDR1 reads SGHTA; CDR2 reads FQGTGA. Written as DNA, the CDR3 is TGTGCCAGCAGCTTAAGGGACAGGAGCAATAATAGCCCCGGGGAGCTGTTTTTT. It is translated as CASSLRDRSNNSPGELFF.

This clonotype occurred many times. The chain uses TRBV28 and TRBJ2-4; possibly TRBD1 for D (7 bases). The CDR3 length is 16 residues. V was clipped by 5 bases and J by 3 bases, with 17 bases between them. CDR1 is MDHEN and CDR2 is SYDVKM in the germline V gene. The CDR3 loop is CASSQEIRGDKNIQYF. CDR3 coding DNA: TGTGCCAGCAGTCAGGAGATCAGGGGGGACAAAAACATTCAGTACTTC.

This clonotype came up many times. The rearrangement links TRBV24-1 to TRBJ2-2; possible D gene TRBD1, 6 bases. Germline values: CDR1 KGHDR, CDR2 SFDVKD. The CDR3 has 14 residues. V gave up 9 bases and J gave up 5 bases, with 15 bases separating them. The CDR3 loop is CATAGTRGTGELFF. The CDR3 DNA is TGTGCCACCGCCGGGACAAGAGGGACCGGGGAGCTGTTTTTT.

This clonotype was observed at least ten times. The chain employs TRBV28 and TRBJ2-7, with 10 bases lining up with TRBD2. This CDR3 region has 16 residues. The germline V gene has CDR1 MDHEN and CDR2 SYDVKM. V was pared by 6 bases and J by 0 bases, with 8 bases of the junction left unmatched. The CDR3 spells CASSSLSGGSSYEQYF. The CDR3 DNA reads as TGTGCCAGCAGCAGCCTTAGCGGGGGGAGCTCCTACGAGCAGTACTTC.

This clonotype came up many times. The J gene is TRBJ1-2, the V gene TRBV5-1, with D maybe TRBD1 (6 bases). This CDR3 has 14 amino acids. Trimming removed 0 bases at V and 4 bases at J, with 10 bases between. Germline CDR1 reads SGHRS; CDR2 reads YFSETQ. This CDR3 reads CASSLDQGFYGYTF. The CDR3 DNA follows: TGCGCCAGCAGCTTGGACCAGGGGTTCTATGGCTACACCTTC.

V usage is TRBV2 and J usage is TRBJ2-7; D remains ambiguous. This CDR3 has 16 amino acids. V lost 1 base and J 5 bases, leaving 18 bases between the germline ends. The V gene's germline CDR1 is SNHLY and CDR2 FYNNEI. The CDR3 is CASSEGPNAVVHEQYF. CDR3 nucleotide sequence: TGTGCCAGCAGTGAAGGACCGAACGCGGTCGTCCACGAGCAGTACTTC.

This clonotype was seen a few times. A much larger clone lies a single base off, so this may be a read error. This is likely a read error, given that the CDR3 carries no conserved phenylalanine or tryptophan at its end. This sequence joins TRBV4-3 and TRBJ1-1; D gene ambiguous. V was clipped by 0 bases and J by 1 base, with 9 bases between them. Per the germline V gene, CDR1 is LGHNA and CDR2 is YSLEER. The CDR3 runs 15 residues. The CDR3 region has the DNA TGCGCCAGCAGCCAAGATAAGCGGGGGAACACTGAAGCTTTCCTT. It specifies CASSQDKRGNTEAFL.

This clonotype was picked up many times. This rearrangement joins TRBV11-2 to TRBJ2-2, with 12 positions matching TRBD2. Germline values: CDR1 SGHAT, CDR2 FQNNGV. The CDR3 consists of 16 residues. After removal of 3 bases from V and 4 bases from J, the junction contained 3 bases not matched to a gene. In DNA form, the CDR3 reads TGTGCCAGCAGCTTCCGGACTAGCGGGATCACCGGGGAGCTGTTTTTT. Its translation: CASSFRTSGITGELFF.

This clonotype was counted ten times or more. The CDR3 here is CASSLIFGTRNTGELFF. The DNA of the CDR3 is TGTGCCAGCAGTTTAATCTTCGGGACACGAAACACCGGGGAGCTGTTTTTT. The chain links TRBV28 to TRBJ2-2; D is perhaps TRBD1 (6 bases). CDR1 is MDHEN and CDR2 is SYDVKM in the germline V gene. The length of the CDR3 is 17 residues. V was shortened by 2 bases and J by 2 bases, with 15 bases between the two germline ends.